This TCR beta chain was identified during a study of post-analysis software for immune sequencing data. General study points: F measure grouped same-batch samples tightly together. Comparison with controls showed significantly lower normalized Chao1 diversity in multiple sclerosis patients.

This clonotype was picked up a small number of times. Antigen unknown. Built from TCR beta cDNA, the libraries had unique molecular identifiers in them. Input of about 0.9 to 10 million T cells yielded 550,000 or so cDNA molecules. One entry per CDR3 protein, called by TCRdb with MiXCR from the PCR reads. The repertoire holds about 540,000 distinct CDR3 sequences, with around 34% as singletons. Source material: blood. The sequence came from a girl under 18 with multiple sclerosis.

In nucleotides, the CDR3 is TGTGCCAGCCGCGGACTAGCGGGGGGGCGTGGCACAGATACGCAGTATTTT. Its protein product is CASRGLAGGRGTDTQYF. The rearrangement uses TRBV28 and TRBJ2-3, with 15 bases matching TRBD2. The V and J ends lost 8 bases and 1 base, in that order; junction bases with no gene match: 7. CDR1 and CDR2 from the germline V gene are MDHEN and SYDVKM. CDR3 length: 17 residues.